The source of this TCR beta chain is a study of blood T cell repertoires in COVID-19. On the study more broadly: PBMCs, B-cell-depleted T cells, or T cells provided the cDNA or gDNA that made up the material.

Original processing notes: Reference gene primer amplification in the assay estimated nucleated cell counts. Clones were read by immunoSEQ multiplex PCR, and TCRdb kept only the in-frame ones, dropping some. The V and J calls and clone size come from that table; D and trimming were worked out from the DNA. This sample has over 60,000 clones, with about 75% found just once. This CDR3 region has 13 residues. Looked up from germline, CDR1 is SGHNT and CDR2 is YYREEE (reference sequence). With 3 bases clipped from V and 6 bases from J, the junction kept 4 bases outside the gene matches. The source of this sequence is a human donor in a cohort sampled during active COVID-19. The chain is built from TRBV5-4 and TRBJ2-7, with 9 bases that match TRBD2. The sample taken for sequencing was peripheral blood. For the CDR3, the DNA is TGTGCCAGCAGCTCAGGACTAGCGATCGAGCAGTACTTC. Translation gives CASSSGLAIEQYF. Variable domain in full (rest from reference TRBV5-4 and TRBJ2-7): ETGVTQSPTHLIKTRGQQVTLRCSSQSGHNTVSWYQQALGQGPQFIFQYYREEENGRGNFPPRFSGLQFPNYSSELNVNALELDDSALYLCASSSGLAIEQYFGPGTRLTVT.